The 10 T cell receptor beta chains below were found in one sample sequenced in a study of cytomegalovirus exposure and HLA in healthy donors. The data were produced by immunoSEQ multiplex PCR, yet TCRdb's version contains in-frame clones alone and is incomplete. The table has tens of thousands of clones, 94% seen once; the top ten hold approximately 3%. Specimen: PBMCs. These receptors all come from a woman between 18 and 29 years old in good health and CMV-seropositive.

This chain uses TRBV7-3 with TRBJ2-7; 15 bases line up with TRBD2. Germline V gene lookup returns CDR1 SGHTA and CDR2 FQGTGA. Trimming cost V 5 bases and J 4 bases; bases outside gene matches: 9. This CDR3 is built from 17 residues. Here the CDR3 DNA reads TGTGCCAGCAGCCACGGACTAGCGGGAGGGCCAACGTACGAGCAGTACTTC. It codes for CASSHGLAGGPTYEQYF.

V is TRBV28 and J is TRBJ2-7; D call uncertain. Trimming pared 3 bases from V and 0 bases from J, leaving 12 bases between. The CDR3 consists of 15 residues. From germline, CDR1 is MDHEN and CDR2 SYDVKM. The DNA of the CDR3 is TGTGCCAGCAGTTTCCCCTCGACACGCTCCTACGAGCAGTACTTC. Amino acid sequence: CASSFPSTRSYEQYF.

The V call is TRBV29-1, the J call TRBJ2-7, with 7 positions matching TRBD1. With V trimmed by 8 bases and J by 5 bases, 6 bases remained unmatched. This CDR3 comprises 11 residues. Germline V CDR1 and CDR2: SQVTM, ANQGSEA. This chain's CDR3 is CSTGVGDEQYF. CDR3 DNA sequence: TGCAGCACAGGGGTTGGAGACGAGCAGTACTTC.

The chain couples TRBV28 to TRBJ2-1; TRBD2 aligns across 8 bases. With V trimmed by 4 bases and J by 5 bases, 4 bases remained unmatched. Germline CDR1 is MDHEN and CDR2 is SYDVKM. This CDR3 region has 14 residues. CDR3 nucleotides: TGTGCCAGCAGTTACGGGAGGGGGGACAATGAGCAGTTCTTC. Amino acids: CASSYGRGDNEQFF.

This chain links TRBV30 with TRBJ2-3, with D possibly matching TRBD2 (7 bases). V dropped 8 bases and J dropped 1 base, with 22 bases sitting between them. Germline CDR1 GTSNPN, CDR2 SVGIG (reference sequence). This CDR3 comprises 16 residues. In DNA form, the CDR3 reads TGTGCCGGAGGGGGAGGGGCCCTCTGGGGCACAGATACGCAGTATTTT. As protein: CAGGGGALWGTDTQYF.

The chain uses TRBV29-1 and TRBJ2-1; a possible D gene is TRBD1 (6 bases). V was trimmed by 0 bases and J by 6 bases, leaving 15 bases between them. The CDR3 has 15 amino acids. Per germline, CDR1 SQVTM and CDR2 ANQGSEA. CDR3 nucleotides: TGCAGCGTTGAAGATATACAGGGTAGACTCAATGAGCAGTTCTTC. It encodes CSVEDIQGRLNEQFF.

Here the CDR3 DNA reads TGTGCCAGCCTGCATGCAGGGGGCGAAAACTATGGCTACACCTTC. Its translation is CASLHAGGENYGYTF. V and J are TRBV28 and TRBJ1-2, with 8 bases aligning to TRBD1. The CDR3 runs 15 residues. CDR1 is MDHEN and CDR2 is SYDVKM in the germline V gene. V dropped 8 bases and J dropped 2; count of bases not matched to a gene: 10.

The chain carries TRBV19 and TRBJ1-4; D perhaps matches TRBD1 (6 bases). Germline V CDR1 and CDR2: LNHDA, SQIVND (reference sequence). This CDR3 is built from 15 residues. V lost 4 bases to trimming and J lost 8 bases, with 17 bases between them. In DNA form, the CDR3 reads TGTGCCAGTAGTACCCGGGGGGGCTTAAACGAAAAACTGTTTTTT. It specifies CASSTRGGLNEKLFF.

This chain links TRBV19 with TRBJ1-2; D not certain. Germline lookup yields CDR1 LNHDA and CDR2 SQIVND (reference sequence). This CDR3 spans 14 amino acids. V lost 3 bases and J 0 bases, leaving 8 bases between the germline ends. The CDR3: CASSIPGTNYGYTF. In nucleotides, the CDR3 is TGTGCCAGTAGTATTCCCGGGACTAACTATGGCTACACCTTC. The full variable domain, completed using reference TRBV19 and TRBJ1-2, is DGGITQSPKYLFRKEGQNVTLSCEQNLNHDAMYWYRQDPGQGLRLIYYSQIVNDFQKGDIAEGYSVSREKKESFPLTVTSAQKNPTAFYLCASSIPGTNYGYTFGSGTRLTVV.

The chain carries TRBV6-6 and TRBJ1-3, with D maybe TRBD1 (5 bases). Trimming left V 3 bases short and J 0 bases short, with 12 bases between. The CDR3 loop spans 16 amino acids. Germline V gives CDR1 MNHNY, CDR2 SVGAGI (reference sequence). The CDR3 reads CASSYTGATSGNTIYF. CDR3 nucleotide sequence: TGTGCCAGCAGTTATACAGGTGCCACCTCTGGAAACACCATATATTTT.